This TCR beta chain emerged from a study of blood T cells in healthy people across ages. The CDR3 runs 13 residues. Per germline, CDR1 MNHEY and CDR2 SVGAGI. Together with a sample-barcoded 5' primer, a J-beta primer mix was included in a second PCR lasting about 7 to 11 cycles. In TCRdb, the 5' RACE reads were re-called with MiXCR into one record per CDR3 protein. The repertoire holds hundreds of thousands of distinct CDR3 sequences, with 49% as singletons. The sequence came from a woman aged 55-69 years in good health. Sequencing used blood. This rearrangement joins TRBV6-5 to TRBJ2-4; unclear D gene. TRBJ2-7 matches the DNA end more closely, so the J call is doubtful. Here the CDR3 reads CASGRWEKNEQYF. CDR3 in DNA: TGTGCCAGTGGGCGGTGGGAAAAAAACGAGCAGTACTTC.